This T cell receptor beta chain was captured by sequencing in a study of neoadjuvant anti-PD-1 for oral cavity cancer. Study-level background: Nivolumab at 3 mg/kg was mostly given biweekly, three to four doses, pre-surgery.

Study-level points and caveats: TCR analyses covered only a few patients per response group. Post-nivolumab, blood T cell clonality was significantly elevated in non-responders.

Data came from immunoSEQ multiplex PCR; TCRdb stores just in-frame clones and leaves some out. The sample has around 17,000 clones; approximately 61% are singletons. This CDR3 has 14 amino acids. Germline assignment: CDR1 MDHEN and CDR2 SYDVKM. J lost 2 bases, V lost 5 bases, and 4 bases had no gene match. By share, this clone ranks as medium-sized. No antigen is known for it. The clonotype comes from a person aged 35-79 years with oral cavity squamous cell carcinoma. The sequencing here drew on PBMCs, taken before nivolumab (anti-PD-1) treatment. V usage is TRBV28 and J usage is TRBJ2-3, with TRBD2 matching over 7 bases. The CDR3 reads CASSPQRDTDTQYF. The CDR3 nucleotides are TGTGCCAGCAGTCCCCAGCGGGACACAGATACGCAGTATTTT.